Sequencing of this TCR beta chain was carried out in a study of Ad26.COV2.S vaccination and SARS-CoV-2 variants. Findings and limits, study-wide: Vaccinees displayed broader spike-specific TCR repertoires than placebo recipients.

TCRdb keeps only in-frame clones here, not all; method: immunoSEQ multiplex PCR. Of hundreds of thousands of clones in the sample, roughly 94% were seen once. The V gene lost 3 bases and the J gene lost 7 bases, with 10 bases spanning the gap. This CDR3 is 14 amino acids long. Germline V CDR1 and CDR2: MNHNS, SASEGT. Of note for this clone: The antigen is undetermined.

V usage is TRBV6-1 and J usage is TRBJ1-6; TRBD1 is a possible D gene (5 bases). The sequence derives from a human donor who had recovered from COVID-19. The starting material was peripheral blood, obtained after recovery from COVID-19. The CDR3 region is CASSEGLLNSPLHF. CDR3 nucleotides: TGTGCCAGCAGTGAGGGACTGTTAAATTCACCCCTCCACTTT.